Below are 9 T cell receptor beta chains sequenced from a single sample in a study of cytotoxic CD8 clonotypes in ibrutinib-treated CLL. Using immunoSEQ multiplex PCR, the repertoire was profiled, and TCRdb retains in-frame clones only, with some absent. The sample consists of 45,000 to 50,000 clones, 45% to 55% of them appearing once. The sequenced sample was PBMCs, obtained after 12 months of ibrutinib treatment. Receptors originate from a human donor with chronic lymphocytic leukemia.

This clone was seen once. This chain links TRBV9 with TRBJ2-1; D gene unclear. The CDR3 extends over 14 amino acids. CDR1 is SGDLS, CDR2 YYNGEE, per germline. Trimming left V 2 bases short and J 0 bases short, with 6 bases between. CDR3 sequence: CASSVGSSYNEQFF. The CDR3 region has the DNA TGTGCCAGCAGCGTTGGTAGCTCCTACAATGAGCAGTTCTTC.

This clone was observed a handful of times. The genes are TRBV15 and TRBJ2-1; TRBD1 might be the D (5 bases). In germline, CDR1 is LNHNV, CDR2 YYDKDF (reference sequence). CDR3 length: 16 amino acids. V was cut by 0 bases and J by 3 bases, with 12 bases left in between. The CDR3 DNA follows: TGTGCCACCAGCAGAGATATTGTAGACAGCTACAATGAGCAGTTCTTC. Translation gives CATSRDIVDSYNEQFF. Filled out from reference TRBV15 and TRBJ2-1, the complete variable domain reads DAMVIQNPRYQVTQFGKPVTLSCSQTLNHNVMYWYQQKSSQAPKLLFHYYDKDFNNEADTPDNFQSRRPNTSFCFLDIRSPGLGDTAMYLCATSRDIVDSYNEQFFGPGTRLTVL.

This chain joins TRBV28 and TRBJ1-2, with D perhaps matching TRBD1 (5 bases). CDR1 is MDHEN, CDR2 SYDVKM, per germline. V was clipped by 7 bases and J by 4 bases, with 10 bases between them. This CDR3 contains 12 residues. The CDR3 region is CASKRGVYGYTF. The CDR3 DNA is TGTGCCAGCAAGAGGGGAGTCTATGGCTACACCTTC.

The chain combines TRBV7-9 with TRBJ2-3; 10 bases are shared with TRBD2. Per the germline V gene, CDR1 is SEHNR and CDR2 is FQNEAQ (reference sequence). CDR3 size: 16 residues. Germline trimming cut 5 bases from V and 2 bases from J; bases unmatched to any gene: 7. The CDR3, as DNA: TGTGCCAGCAGCCCCCGGACTAGCGGCCTCACAGATACGCAGTATTTT. Encoded protein: CASSPRTSGLTDTQYF.

The V and J genes are TRBV7-3 and TRBJ2-2; maybe TRBD1 (6 bases). V was trimmed by 6 bases and J by 1 base, leaving 15 bases between them. The CDR3 runs to 16 residues. Germline values: CDR1 SGHTA, CDR2 FQGTGA. The CDR3 region has the DNA TGTGCCAGCAGACCTGGACAGCTCATGAACACCGGGGAGCTGTTTTTT. Translated, it gives CASRPGQLMNTGELFF.

The chain couples TRBV5-1 to TRBJ2-7; 9 nucleotides line up with TRBD2. The J segment lost 4 bases and the V segment lost 4 bases, leaving 6 bases of the junction unmatched. The CDR3 runs to 14 residues. Germline V CDR1 and CDR2: SGHRS, YFSETQ. CDR3 in amino acids: CASSPTSGLYEQYF. As DNA, the CDR3 is TGCGCCAGCAGCCCAACTAGCGGGTTATACGAGCAGTACTTC.

The chain uses TRBV28 and TRBJ1-1; D is unresolved. V lost 2 bases, J lost 9 bases, and 10 bases lay in between. The CDR3 contains 12 residues. Germline lookup yields CDR1 MDHEN and CDR2 SYDVKM. In DNA form, the CDR3 reads TGTGCCAGCAGTTTAAATACTTGGAAAGCTTTCTTT. Its protein product is CASSLNTWKAFF.

J is TRBJ2-3 and V is TRBV5-1, with 11 bases matching TRBD2. Trimming at V came to 4 bases and at J to 5 bases, leaving 3 bases not matched to a gene. The CDR3 sequence is 14 residues long. The germline V gene encodes CDR1 SGHRS and CDR2 YFSETQ. The CDR3 is CASSDGLAGDTQYF. Written as DNA, the CDR3 is TGCGCCAGCAGCGACGGACTAGCGGGAGATACGCAGTATTTT. Variable domain in full (rest from reference TRBV5-1 and TRBJ2-3): KAGVTQTPRYLIKTRGQQVTLSCSPISGHRSVSWYQQTPGQGLQFLFEYFSETQRNKGNFPGRFSGRQFSNSRSEMNVSTLELGDSALYLCASSDGLAGDTQYFGPGTRLTVL.

The CDR3 DNA is TGTGCCAGCAGCTTGGGACAGGGAGACTATGGCTACACCTTC. Its protein is CASSLGQGDYGYTF. V and J are TRBV5-6 and TRBJ1-2; 7 bases map to TRBD1. This CDR3 contains 14 residues. The V and J ends lost 0 bases and 3 bases, in that order; junction bases with no gene match: 2. Germline V gene lookup returns CDR1 SGHDT and CDR2 YYEEEE.